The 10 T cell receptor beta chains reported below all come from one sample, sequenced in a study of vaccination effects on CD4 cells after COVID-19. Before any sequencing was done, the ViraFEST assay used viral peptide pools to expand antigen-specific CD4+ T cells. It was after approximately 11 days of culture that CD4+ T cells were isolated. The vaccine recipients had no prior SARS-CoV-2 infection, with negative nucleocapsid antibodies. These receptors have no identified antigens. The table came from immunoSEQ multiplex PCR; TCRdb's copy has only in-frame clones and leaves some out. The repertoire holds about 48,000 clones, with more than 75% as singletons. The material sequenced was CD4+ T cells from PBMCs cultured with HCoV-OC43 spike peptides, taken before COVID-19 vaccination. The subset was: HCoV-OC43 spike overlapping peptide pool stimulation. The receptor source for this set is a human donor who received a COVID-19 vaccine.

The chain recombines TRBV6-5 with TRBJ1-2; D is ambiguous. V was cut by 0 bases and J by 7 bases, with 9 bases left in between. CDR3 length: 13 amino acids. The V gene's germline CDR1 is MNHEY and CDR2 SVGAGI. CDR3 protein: CASSYSVGRGYTF. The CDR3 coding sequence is TGTGCCAGCAGTTACTCGGTAGGCCGTGGCTACACCTTC.

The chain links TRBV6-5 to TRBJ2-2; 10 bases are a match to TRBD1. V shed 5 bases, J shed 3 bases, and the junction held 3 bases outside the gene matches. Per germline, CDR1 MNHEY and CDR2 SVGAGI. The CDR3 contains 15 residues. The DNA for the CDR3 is TGTGCCAGCAGTCGGGACAGGGGTGACACCGGGGAGCTGTTTTTT. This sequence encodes CASSRDRGDTGELFF.

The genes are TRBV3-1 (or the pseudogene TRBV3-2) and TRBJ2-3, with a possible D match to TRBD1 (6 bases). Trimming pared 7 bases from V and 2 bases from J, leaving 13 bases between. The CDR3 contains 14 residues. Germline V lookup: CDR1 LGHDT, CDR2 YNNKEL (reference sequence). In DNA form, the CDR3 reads TGTGCCAGCACGCTCCAGGGGTCCACAGATACGCAGTATTTT. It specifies CASTLQGSTDTQYF.

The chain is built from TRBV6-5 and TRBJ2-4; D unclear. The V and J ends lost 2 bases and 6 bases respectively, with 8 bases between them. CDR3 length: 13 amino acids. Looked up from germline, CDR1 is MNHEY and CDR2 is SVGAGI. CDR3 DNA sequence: TGTGCCAGCAGTTACCGCCCCGGAAACATTCAGTACTTC. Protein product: CASSYRPGNIQYF.

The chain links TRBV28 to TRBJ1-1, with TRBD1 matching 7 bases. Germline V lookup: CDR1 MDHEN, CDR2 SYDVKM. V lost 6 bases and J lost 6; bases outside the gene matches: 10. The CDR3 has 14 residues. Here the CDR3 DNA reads TGTGCCAGCAGCCTCAGGGGGGGAAGCGCTGAAGCTTTCTTT. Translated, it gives CASSLRGGSAEAFF. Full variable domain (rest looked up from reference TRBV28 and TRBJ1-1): DVKVTQSSRYLVKRTGEKVFLECVQDMDHENMFWYRQDPGLGLRLIYFSYDVKMKEKGDIPEGYSVSREKKERFSLILESASTNQTSMYLCASSLRGGSAEAFFGQGTRLTVV.

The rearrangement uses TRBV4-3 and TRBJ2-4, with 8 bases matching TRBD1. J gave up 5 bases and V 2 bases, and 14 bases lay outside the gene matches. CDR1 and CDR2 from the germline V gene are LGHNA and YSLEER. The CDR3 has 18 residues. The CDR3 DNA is TGCGCCAGCAGCCAAACAATCGCAGGGGGCTTTACCCAAAACATTCAGTACTTC. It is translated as CASSQTIAGGFTQNIQYF.

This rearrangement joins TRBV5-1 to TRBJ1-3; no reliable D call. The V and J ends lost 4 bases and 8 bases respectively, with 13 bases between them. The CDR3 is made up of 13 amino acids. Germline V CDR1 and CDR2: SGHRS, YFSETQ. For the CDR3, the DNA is TGCGCCAGCAGCCCCCAAGGTGGCGACACCATATATTTT. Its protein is CASSPQGGDTIYF.

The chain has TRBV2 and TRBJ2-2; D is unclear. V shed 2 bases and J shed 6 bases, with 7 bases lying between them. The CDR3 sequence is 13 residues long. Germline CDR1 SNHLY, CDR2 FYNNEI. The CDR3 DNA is TGTGCCAGCAGTGAACAGGACGCCGGGGAGCTGTTTTTT. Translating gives CASSEQDAGELFF.

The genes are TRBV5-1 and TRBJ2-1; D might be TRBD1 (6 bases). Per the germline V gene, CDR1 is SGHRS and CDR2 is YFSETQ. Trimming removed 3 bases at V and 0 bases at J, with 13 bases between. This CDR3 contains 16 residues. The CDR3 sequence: CASSYETGSSYNEQFF. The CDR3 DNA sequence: TGCGCCAGCAGCTACGAAACAGGGAGCTCCTACAATGAGCAGTTCTTC. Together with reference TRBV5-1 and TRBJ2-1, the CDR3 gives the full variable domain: KAGVTQTPRYLIKTRGQQVTLSCSPISGHRSVSWYQQTPGQGLQFLFEYFSETQRNKGNFPGRFSGRQFSNSRSEMNVSTLELGDSALYLCASSYETGSSYNEQFFGPGTRLTVL.

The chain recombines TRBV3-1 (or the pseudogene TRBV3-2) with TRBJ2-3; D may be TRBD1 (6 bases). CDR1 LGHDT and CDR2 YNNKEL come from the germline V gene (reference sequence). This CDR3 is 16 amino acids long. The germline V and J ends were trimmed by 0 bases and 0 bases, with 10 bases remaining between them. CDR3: CASSQDRQGSTDTQYF. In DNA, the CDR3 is TGTGCCAGCAGCCAAGATCGTCAGGGGAGCACAGATACGCAGTATTTT.